These 5 T cell receptor beta chains originate from one sample sequenced in a study of T cell responses to AZD1222 COVID-19 vaccine. Using immunoSEQ multiplex PCR, the repertoire was profiled, and TCRdb retains in-frame clones only, with some absent. The table lists fewer than 130,000 clones, about 95% of them singletons. The material sequenced was peripheral blood, taken on day 0 of AZD1222 vaccination. The source of these receptors is an adult in good health.

This chain uses TRBV11-3 with TRBJ2-3; D may be TRBD1 (5 bases). The germline V and J ends were trimmed by 5 bases and 4 bases, with 19 bases remaining between them. Germline V lookup: CDR1 SGHNT, CDR2 YENEEA. This CDR3 has 16 residues. The chain's CDR3 is CASSHRLGLGADTQYF. The DNA for the CDR3 is TGTGCCAGCAGCCATCGCCTGGGGCTAGGGGCAGATACGCAGTATTTT.

In its sample, this clone was seen once. The chain links TRBV11-2 to TRBJ2-1; D is unclear. CDR3 length: 17 residues. V dropped 0 bases and J dropped 0 bases, with 12 bases sitting between them. Looked up from germline, CDR1 is SGHAT and CDR2 is FQNNGV. The CDR3 loop reads CASSLEDLYSSYNEQFF. As DNA, the CDR3 is TGTGCCAGCAGCTTAGAGGATTTGTACAGCTCCTACAATGAGCAGTTCTTC. The full variable domain, in which reference TRBV11-2 and TRBJ2-1 provide the parts outside the CDR3, is EAGVAQSPRYKIIEKRQSVAFWCNPISGHATLYWYQQILGQGPKLLIQFQNNGVVDDSQLPKDRFSAERLKGVDSTLKIQPAKLEDSAVYLCASSLEDLYSSYNEQFFGPGTRLTVL.

The rearrangement joins TRBV19 to TRBJ1-1; TRBD1 aligns across 9 bases. Germline V gene data show CDR1 as LNHDA and CDR2 as SQIVND (reference sequence). CDR3 length: 11 amino acids. Trimming at V came to 8 bases and at J to 12 bases, leaving 7 bases not matched to a gene. The chain's CDR3 is CASQIGTGTFF. The CDR3 DNA sequence: TGTGCCAGTCAGATCGGGACAGGGACTTTCTTT.

The chain couples TRBV7-8 to TRBJ1-6; D remains unclear. Germline CDR1 SGHVS, CDR2 FQNEAQ. CDR3 length equals 16 residues. Trimming stripped 6 bases from V and 7 bases from J, with 19 bases between. DNA for the CDR3: TGTGCCAGCAGTTACCGGCCCAGGCCGGGAAATTCACCCCTCCACTTT. It specifies CASSYRPRPGNSPLHF.

The genes are TRBV27 and TRBJ1-2, with D tentatively TRBD1 (5 bases). Germline V CDR1 and CDR2: MNHEY, SMNVEV (reference sequence). The V gene lost 5 bases and the J gene lost 2 bases, with 12 bases spanning the gap. This CDR3 is 14 amino acids long. The DNA of the CDR3 is TGTGCCAGCAGTCCGACAGCGACCAACTATGGCTACACCTTC. As protein: CASSPTATNYGYTF.